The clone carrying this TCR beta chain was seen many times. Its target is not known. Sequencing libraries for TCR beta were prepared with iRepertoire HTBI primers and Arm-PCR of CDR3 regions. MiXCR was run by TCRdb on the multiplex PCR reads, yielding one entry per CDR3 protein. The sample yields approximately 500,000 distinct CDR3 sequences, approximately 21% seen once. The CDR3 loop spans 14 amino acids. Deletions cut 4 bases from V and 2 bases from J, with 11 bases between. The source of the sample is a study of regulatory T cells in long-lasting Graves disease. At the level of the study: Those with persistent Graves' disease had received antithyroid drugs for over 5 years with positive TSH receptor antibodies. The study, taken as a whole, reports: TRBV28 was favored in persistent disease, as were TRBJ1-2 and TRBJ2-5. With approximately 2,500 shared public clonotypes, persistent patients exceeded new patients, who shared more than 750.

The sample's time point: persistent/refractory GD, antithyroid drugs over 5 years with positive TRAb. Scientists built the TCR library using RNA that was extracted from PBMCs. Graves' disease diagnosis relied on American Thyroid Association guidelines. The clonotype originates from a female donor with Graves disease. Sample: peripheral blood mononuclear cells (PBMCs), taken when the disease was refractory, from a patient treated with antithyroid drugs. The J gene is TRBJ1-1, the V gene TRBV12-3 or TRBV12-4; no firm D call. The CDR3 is CASSYKVVNTEAFF. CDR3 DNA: TGTGCCAGCAGTTATAAGGTCGTTAACACTGAAGCTTTCTTT.